The clone carrying this TCR beta chain appeared a single time. CDR1 and CDR2 from the germline V gene are SGDLS and YYNGEE. V gave up 0 bases and J gave up 3 bases; unmatched junction bases: 6. This CDR3 contains 17 residues. Data came from immunoSEQ multiplex PCR; TCRdb stores just in-frame clones and leaves some out. The sample contains over 150,000 clones, 96% of which appear only once. These data are taken from a study of control samples from healthy donors and cancer patients. The chain uses TRBV9 and TRBJ2-1; 10 bases align to TRBD2. The sample taken for sequencing was blood. This TCR was sampled from a woman aged 30 to 39 in good health. For the CDR3, the DNA is TGTGCCAGCAGCGTAGGCTCCCTAGCGGGAGTCTACAATGAGCAGTTCTTC. Encoded protein: CASSVGSLAGVYNEQFF.